A single sample is the source of the 31 T cell receptor beta chains below, sequenced in a study of blood T cell repertoires in COVID-19. Using immunoSEQ multiplex PCR, the repertoire was profiled, and TCRdb retains in-frame clones only, with some absent. The table shows approximately 240,000 clones, with around 80% occurring only once. Sequenced material: peripheral blood. The receptors come from a woman aged 40 to 50 with active or convalescent COVID-19.

The chain couples TRBV10-1 to TRBJ2-3; 8 bases are shared with TRBD1. The CDR3 is made up of 16 amino acids. J lost 3 bases, V lost 0 bases, and 5 bases had no gene match. Germline V gene data show CDR1 as WNHNN and CDR2 as SYGVQD (reference sequence). The chain's CDR3 is CASSESQQGGTDTQYF. As DNA, the CDR3 is TGCGCCAGCAGTGAGTCGCAACAGGGGGGTACAGATACGCAGTATTTT.

This sequence joins TRBV25-1 and TRBJ1-6; D may be TRBD1 (5 bases). The CDR3 loop spans 16 amino acids. Trimming took 8 bases from V and 0 from J, leaving 14 bases between them. Germline lookup yields CDR1 MGHDK and CDR2 SYGVNS. The CDR3 reads CASRRGSGSYNSPLHF. In DNA form, the CDR3 reads TGTGCCAGCCGAAGGGGTTCCGGCTCCTATAATTCACCCCTCCACTTT.

The chain joins TRBV9 to TRBJ2-5, with 7 bases fitting TRBD1. Trimming took 0 bases from V and 2 from J; bases not matched to a gene: 4. The CDR3 extends over 15 amino acids. CDR1 is SGDLS, CDR2 YYNGEE, per germline. This CDR3 reads CASSVETGRQETQYF. The CDR3 nucleotides are TGTGCCAGCAGCGTAGAGACAGGGCGTCAAGAGACCCAGTACTTC.

V is TRBV6-1 and J is TRBJ1-2, with D possibly matching TRBD1 (5 bases). The CDR3 extends over 15 amino acids. V lost 2 bases and J 3 bases, leaving 13 bases between the germline ends. Germline V CDR1 and CDR2: MNHNS, SASEGT. The DNA of the CDR3 is TGTGCCAGCAGTGAATGGGGGGGGGATTACTATGGCTACACCTTC. It yields the protein CASSEWGGDYYGYTF.

For the CDR3, the DNA is TGCGCCAGCAGCTTGGCCGCGAGCAGCACAGATACGCAGTATTTT. This encodes CASSLAASSTDTQYF. The rearrangement joins TRBV5-1 to TRBJ2-3; D ambiguous. This CDR3 region has 15 residues. With 0 bases removed from V and 0 bases from J, the gap between germline ends came to 8 bases. The germline V gene has CDR1 SGHRS and CDR2 YFSETQ. The variable domain in full, completed from reference TRBV5-1 and TRBJ2-3, reads KAGVTQTPRYLIKTRGQQVTLSCSPISGHRSVSWYQQTPGQGLQFLFEYFSETQRNKGNFPGRFSGRQFSNSRSEMNVSTLELGDSALYLCASSLAASSTDTQYFGPGTRLTVL.

The sample holds one count of this clone. The rearrangement links TRBV5-1 to TRBJ2-7, with a tentative D call TRBD1 (6 bases). This CDR3 region has 14 residues. The V gene's germline CDR1 is SGHRS and CDR2 YFSETQ. Trimming took 0 bases from V and 2 from J, leaving 9 bases between them. Here the CDR3 reads CASSLGTEPYEQYF. CDR3 in DNA: TGCGCCAGCAGCTTGGGGACAGAACCCTACGAGCAGTACTTC.

CDR3 region: CASRTGQVISNYGYTF. The CDR3 DNA follows: TGTGCCAGTAGAACGGGACAGGTCATATCTAACTATGGCTACACCTTC. This chain joins TRBV19 and TRBJ1-2; TRBD1 matches at 8 bases. Germline V gives CDR1 LNHDA, CDR2 SQIVND (reference sequence). V lost 6 bases, J lost 0 bases, and 9 bases stayed unmatched. CDR3 length: 16 residues.

The rearrangement links TRBV6-1 to TRBJ1-2; TRBD1 is a possible D gene (5 bases). Trimming left V 5 bases short and J 5 bases short, with 15 bases between. The CDR3 has 14 residues. Germline lookup yields CDR1 MNHNS and CDR2 SASEGT. As DNA, the CDR3 is TGTGCCAGCAGTCAATCGACAGCTCTATATGGCTACACCTTC. Protein sequence: CASSQSTALYGYTF.

The chain employs TRBV27 and TRBJ1-2; 8 bases agree with TRBD1. CDR1 is MNHEY and CDR2 is SMNVEV in the germline V gene (reference sequence). The CDR3 runs 13 residues. The V segment lost 4 bases and the J segment 8 bases; nucleotides outside the gene matches: 6. The CDR3 sequence is CASSWGQEAGYTF. For the CDR3, the DNA is TGTGCCAGCAGTTGGGGACAGGAAGCAGGCTACACCTTC.

V gene TRBV6-5 combines with J gene TRBJ2-7, with a weak D call TRBD1 (6 bases). The germline V gene encodes CDR1 MNHEY and CDR2 SVGAGI. V lost 6 bases and J 9 bases, leaving 18 bases between the germline ends. The CDR3 is 13 amino acids. CDR3 nucleotides: TGTGCCAGCAGCTCAGGGGCTACGGTAGGGCAGTACTTC. Protein product: CASSSGATVGQYF.

This chain links TRBV19 with TRBJ2-2; D may be TRBD1 (5 bases). The germline gives CDR1 LNHDA, CDR2 SQIVND (reference sequence). The CDR3 loop spans 15 amino acids. The germline V and J ends were trimmed by 5 bases and 4 bases, with 14 bases remaining between them. The DNA for the CDR3 is TGTGCCAGTAGTTCCCAGGGTATCCCCACCGGGGAGCTGTTTTTT. Translation gives CASSSQGIPTGELFF.

The chain combines TRBV5-4 with TRBJ1-3, with a tentative D call TRBD1 (6 bases). Germline lookup yields CDR1 SGHNT and CDR2 YYREEE (reference sequence). Trimming stripped 3 bases from V and 0 bases from J, with 7 bases between. CDR3 length: 14 amino acids. The CDR3 sequence is CASSSQGSGNTIYF. The CDR3 DNA sequence: TGTGCCAGCAGCTCACAGGGCTCTGGAAACACCATATATTTT.

This clone has a single count. The chain joins TRBV30 to TRBJ1-2; D is possibly TRBD1 (5 bases). The CDR3 totals 14 residues. The ends were cut back, 3 bases at V and 3 bases at J, with 14 bases in the middle. The germline V gene encodes CDR1 GTSNPN and CDR2 SVGIG (reference sequence). The CDR3 loop reads CAWRTTDRHYGYTF. The CDR3 coding sequence is TGTGCCTGGAGGACGACCGACAGACACTATGGCTACACCTTC.

This chain joins TRBV6-5 and TRBJ2-1; TRBD2 might be the D (6 bases). CDR1 and CDR2 (germline): MNHEY, SVGAGI. Trimming took off 1 base at V and 10 bases at J, with 20 bases between the two ends. This CDR3 has 16 residues. Here the CDR3 DNA reads TGTGCCAGCAGTTACTGGAGCGGGCCTCGAATGGGGGAGCAGTTCTTC. This codes for CASSYWSGPRMGEQFF.

The chain joins TRBV19 to TRBJ1-1; TRBD1 aligns across 7 bases. Germline-derived CDR1 and CDR2 are LNHDA and SQIVND (reference sequence). This CDR3 comprises 16 residues. V trimming: 6 bases; J trimming: 0 bases; junction bases outside the gene matches: 10. This chain's CDR3 is CASRHGPGQMNTEAFF. In DNA form, the CDR3 reads TGTGCCAGTAGGCATGGCCCGGGACAGATGAACACTGAAGCTTTCTTT.

The CDR3 DNA reads TGTGCCAGCAGCATTGGACAGTCCAGTAATTCACCCCTCCACTTT. Translating gives CASSIGQSSNSPLHF. The chain is built from TRBV5-4 and TRBJ1-6, with D possibly being TRBD1 (6 bases). The CDR3 is 15 amino acids. The V gene's germline CDR1 is SGHNT and CDR2 YYREEE (reference sequence). Trimming took off 4 bases at V and 6 bases at J, with 14 bases between the two ends.

Concerning this clone: At the DNA level, this CDR3 is encoded by other sequences in the same sample as well. V and J are TRBV6-5 and TRBJ1-6, with D unresolved. The CDR3 extends over 13 amino acids. V lost 8 bases, J lost 0 bases, and 5 bases lay in between. Germline loops: CDR1 MNHEY, CDR2 SVGAGI. The CDR3 protein is CASAGSYNSPLHF. Written as DNA, the CDR3 is TGTGCCAGCGCGGGCTCCTATAATTCACCCCTCCACTTT.

Here the CDR3 reads CASSPLTGELFF. The CDR3 nucleotides are TGTGCCAGCAGCCCTCTCACCGGGGAGCTGTTTTTT. The chain is built from TRBV5-6 and TRBJ2-2; D is uncertain. The CDR3 length is 12 residues. Germline CDR1 is SGHDT and CDR2 is YYEEEE. V lost 4 bases, J lost 4 bases, and 5 bases lay in between.

The chain has TRBV11-2 and TRBJ1-2; D unresolved. CDR1 and CDR2 from the germline V gene are SGHAT and FQNNGV. The CDR3 runs 12 residues. Trimming removed 1 base from V and 12 bases from J, with 12 bases in between. The CDR3 DNA reads as TGTGCCAGCAGCTTAGGGGCCGCGCCCGACACCTTC. It codes for CASSLGAAPDTF.

The rearrangement uses TRBV3-1 (or the pseudogene TRBV3-2) and TRBJ2-1; 7 bases agree with TRBD2. The CDR3 loop spans 12 amino acids. Germline V gene data show CDR1 as LGHDT and CDR2 as YNNKEL (reference sequence). The ends lost 0 bases at V and 12 bases at J; junction bases unmatched: 2. The CDR3 DNA sequence: TGTGCCAGCAGCCAAGAGGGGAGGGGGCAGTTCTTC. Its translation is CASSQEGRGQFF.

This clone was counted between two and nine times. This chain uses TRBV12-5 with TRBJ1-3; no definite D call. CDR3 length: 14 residues. With 5 bases removed from V and 0 bases from J, the gap between germline ends came to 8 bases. CDR1 LGHNT and CDR2 FRNRAP come from the germline V gene. DNA for the CDR3: TGTGCTAGTGGTGTCGGGTACTCTGGAAACACCATATATTTT. It encodes CASGVGYSGNTIYF.

This clone was seen once. The rearrangement links TRBV29-1 to TRBJ1-2, with D tentatively TRBD1 (5 bases). The CDR3 is 15 amino acids. CDR1 SQVTM and CDR2 ANQGSEA come from the germline V gene. Trimming stripped 2 bases from V and 4 bases from J, with 17 bases between. CDR3 region: CSVESRTSGPYGYTF. CDR3 nucleotide sequence: TGCAGCGTTGAATCAAGGACATCAGGGCCCTATGGCTACACCTTC.

This chain's CDR3 is CASSKGASNYGYTF. The CDR3 DNA follows: TGTGCCAGCTCTAAGGGGGCCAGTAACTATGGCTACACCTTC. J is TRBJ1-2 and V is TRBV18, with 7 bases matching TRBD1. This CDR3 has 14 amino acids. J was trimmed by 1 base and V by 6 bases; bases with no gene match: 5. From germline, CDR1 is KGHSH and CDR2 LQKENI.

This chain links TRBV5-1 with TRBJ2-3; 7 nucleotides align to TRBD2. Germline trimming cut 0 bases from V and 2 bases from J; bases unmatched to any gene: 15. Germline assignment: CDR1 SGHRS and CDR2 YFSETQ. CDR3 length: 19 residues. The CDR3 DNA reads TGCGCCAGCAGCTTGGTCCTAGCGGCGGGGGTAGGGTTCACAGATACGCAGTATTTT. Amino acids: CASSLVLAAGVGFTDTQYF.

This chain links TRBV24-1 with TRBJ1-2; D is undetermined. Germline CDR1 is KGHDR and CDR2 is SFDVKD. There are 12 residues in the CDR3. V was trimmed by 3 bases and J by 5 bases, leaving 6 bases between them. For the CDR3, the DNA is TGTGCCACCAGTGATGAGGGTTATGGCTACACCTTC. Its translation: CATSDEGYGYTF.

The chain recombines TRBV11-2 with TRBJ1-2; a possible D gene is TRBD1 (5 bases). The CDR3 is 14 residues long. Germline CDR1 is SGHAT and CDR2 is FQNNGV. The V end lost 5 bases, the J end lost 1 base, and 11 bases lay between the germline ends. The CDR3 coding sequence is TGTGCCAGCAGCCCACAGGCTTTTAACTATGGCTACACCTTC. Protein product: CASSPQAFNYGYTF.

The chain uses TRBV28 and TRBJ1-2; 8 nucleotides line up with TRBD1. The CDR3 sequence is 14 residues long. V dropped 1 base and J dropped 8; count of bases not matched to a gene: 6. Looked up from germline, CDR1 is MDHEN and CDR2 is SYDVKM. The CDR3 region has the DNA TGTGCCAGCAGTTTATCGGACAGGGTAACGGGCTACACCTTC. Amino acid sequence: CASSLSDRVTGYTF.

The chain carries TRBV5-1 and TRBJ1-6; 7 bases match TRBD1. Trimming at V came to 3 bases and at J to 0 bases, leaving 12 bases not matched to a gene. The CDR3 is 19 amino acids. The V gene's germline CDR1 is SGHRS and CDR2 YFSETQ. CDR3 protein: CASSSRDSFPSSYNSPLHF. DNA of the CDR3: TGCGCCAGCAGCTCCCGGGACAGTTTTCCGAGCTCCTATAATTCACCCCTCCACTTT. The full variable domain, with the rest looked up from reference TRBV5-1 and TRBJ1-6, is KAGVTQTPRYLIKTRGQQVTLSCSPISGHRSVSWYQQTPGQGLQFLFEYFSETQRNKGNFPGRFSGRQFSNSRSEMNVSTLELGDSALYLCASSSRDSFPSSYNSPLHFGNGTRLTVT.

The chain is built from TRBV5-4 and TRBJ2-1, with TRBD1 matching over 9 bases. Germline lookup yields CDR1 SGHNT and CDR2 YYREEE (reference sequence). The CDR3 has 15 residues. V was pared by 4 bases and J by 5 bases, with 7 bases of the junction left unmatched. The CDR3 coding sequence is TGTGCCAGCAGCCATGGGACAGGGAAGGACAATGAGCAGTTCTTC. It is translated as CASSHGTGKDNEQFF.

The chain links TRBV5-6 to TRBJ1-5; a possible D gene is TRBD1 (5 bases). CDR3 size: 14 residues. Per the germline V gene, CDR1 is SGHDT and CDR2 is YYEEEE. The V end was cut by 4 bases, the J end by 7 bases, with 15 bases between. The CDR3 region has the DNA TGTGCCAGCAGCCTGGGCCCGGGGGACCAGCCCCAGCATTTT. Residues: CASSLGPGDQPQHF.

The chain has TRBV27 and TRBJ1-3; D remains unclear. The CDR3 runs to 14 residues. The V gene's germline CDR1 is MNHEY and CDR2 SMNVEV (reference sequence). Deletions cut 0 bases from V and 2 bases from J, with 5 bases between. CDR3 loop: CASSLSRTGNTIYF. For the CDR3, the DNA is TGTGCCAGCAGTTTATCCCGTACTGGAAACACCATATATTTT.